The T cell receptor (beta chain) under discussion was sequenced for a study of T cell repertoires in cytomegalovirus infection (dated by TCRdb to about 2019). At the level of the whole study: The peptide stimulations were aimed at well-studied HLA-B-restricted epitopes as well as recently identified HLA-C-restricted CMV epitopes, whose presentation resists viral immunomodulation. Donor HLA type was relevant to the analysis, as public TCR beta signatures indicated carriage of CMV infection together with the matching HLA type.

This clonotype was seen a handful of times. Its antigen is not yet known. The input lacks base qualities; no much larger clone sits a single base away. The cysteine opens and the phenylalanine closes a CDR3 of 12 amino acids. Of the read, only the CDR3 DNA is kept; its 36 bases are in frame from base 1. Relative to germline, V is 9 bases shorter and J is 0 bases shorter, with 5 bases between their ends. Based on the germline V gene (reference sequence), the CDR1 and CDR2 sequences are LNHDA and SQIVND. TCRdb records Illumina HiSeq 1500 as the sequencer. The public sequencing data were trimmed at Q25 with fastp and processed into clonotypes with MiXCR by TCRdb, which kept only in-frame beta chains. Each entry is one CDR3 protein sequence, shown with its most common DNA and genes. Present in this sample are approximately 770,000 distinct CDR3 sequences, 25% to 30% of which were seen just once. Around 13% of the sample is held by the ten biggest clonotypes.

Points the paper makes about the study in general: The ex vivo response was dominated by HLA-C-restricted CMV-specific TCR beta clonotypes, and the single most frequent clonotype in two of eight donors was supplied by these HLA-C-restricted clonotypes. Cumulative frequency of public TCR beta family members discriminated carriers of CMV infection plus the relevant HLA type in this cohort and an independent approximately 400-donor cohort.

Taken with the paper, the label for treatment or condition translates to: in vitro stimulation with specific CMV peptide epitopes to enrich CMV-specific T cells. This receptor was taken from a human donor in good health (CMV status not recorded). Some clones in this sample may be carry-over from other donors' samples. This chain is built from TRBV19 and TRBJ2-2; no D segment can be confidently identified. The sequences come from cultured CD8+ T cells from PBMCs, collected from culture after CMV antigen stimulation. The CDR3 protein: CASLPNTGELFF. Read as DNA, the sequence is TGTGCCAGCCTTCCGAACACCGGGGAGCTGTTTTTT.